This entry concerns a single TCR beta chain. Its antigen is still unknown. Using its own MiXCR run on the reads, TCRdb lists one record per CDR3 protein. The sample contains approximately 500,000 distinct CDR3 sequences, around 27% of which appear only once. The CDR3 extends over 15 amino acids. With 4 bases clipped from V and 5 bases from J, the junction kept 12 bases outside the gene matches. Germline V gene data show CDR1 as SQVTM and CDR2 as ANQGSEA. This sample was included in a study of T cell repertoires in cytomegalovirus infection. Study background: It was the public TCR beta signatures that indicated both CMV infection and matching HLA type.

Study-wide findings and caveats: Based on cumulative public TCR beta family frequency, carriers of CMV plus the relevant HLA were identified.

This clonotype originated in a human donor in good health (CMV status not recorded). Some clones in this sample may be carry-over from other donors' samples. Source material: PBMCs. The chain recombines TRBV29-1 with TRBJ2-5; 8 bases fit TRBD1. The CDR3 region is CSVVPRQGRGETQYF. The CDR3 coding sequence is TGCAGCGTTGTTCCCCGACAGGGGCGGGGCGAGACCCAGTACTTC.